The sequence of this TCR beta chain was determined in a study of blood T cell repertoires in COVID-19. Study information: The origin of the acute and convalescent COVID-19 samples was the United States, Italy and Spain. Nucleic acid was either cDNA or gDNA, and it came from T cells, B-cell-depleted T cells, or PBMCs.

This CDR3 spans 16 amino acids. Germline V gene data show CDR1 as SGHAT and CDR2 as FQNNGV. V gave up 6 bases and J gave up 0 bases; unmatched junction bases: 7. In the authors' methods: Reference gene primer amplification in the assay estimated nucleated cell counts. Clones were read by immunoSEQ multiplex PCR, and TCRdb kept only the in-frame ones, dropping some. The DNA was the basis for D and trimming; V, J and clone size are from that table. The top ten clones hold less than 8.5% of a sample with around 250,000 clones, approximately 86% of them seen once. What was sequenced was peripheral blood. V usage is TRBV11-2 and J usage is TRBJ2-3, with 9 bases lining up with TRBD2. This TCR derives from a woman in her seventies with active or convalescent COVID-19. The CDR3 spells CASRSQTSGSTDTQYF. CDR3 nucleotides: TGTGCCAGCAGATCTCAGACTAGCGGTAGCACAGATACGCAGTATTTT. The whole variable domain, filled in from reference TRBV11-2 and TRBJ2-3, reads EAGVAQSPRYKIIEKRQSVAFWCNPISGHATLYWYQQILGQGPKLLIQFQNNGVVDDSQLPKDRFSAERLKGVDSTLKIQPAKLEDSAVYLCASRSQTSGSTDTQYFGPGTRLTVL.